The subject of this entry is one T cell receptor (beta chain). Its matching antigen is unknown. Amplification used 60 Vbeta primers and 13 Jbeta primers. Original processing methods: Later work found approximately 87 million unique TCR beta chains, with around 10 million shared. Only in-frame clones appear in the TCRdb table, and some are missing; sequencing was by immunoSEQ multiplex PCR. D and trimming come from the DNA, and the V and J calls and clone size come from that table. The table includes 150,000 to 200,000 clones, 84% detected once. Per germline, CDR1 MNHEY and CDR2 SMNVEV (reference sequence). Trimming stripped 0 bases from V and 6 bases from J, with 10 bases between. The CDR3 runs 14 residues. The source of the sample is a study of cytomegalovirus exposure and HLA in healthy donors. Study-level findings and limits: Later analysis indicated greater clonal expansion among HLA-associated TCR beta chains than among equally common other chains. Per a prior analysis, the majority of TCR beta V segments were productive roughly 87% or roughly 30% of the time. TRBV6-2, TRBV6-3 and some other V segments were unresolvable in 87-base-pair reads.

The clonotype was recovered from a man aged 50 to 60 in good health and CMV-seropositive. This rearrangement joins TRBV27 to TRBJ2-3, with D possibly being TRBD2 (6 bases). The sequenced sample was PBMCs. The CDR3 nucleotides read TGTGCCAGCAGTTTATCGGTAACTAGCGATACGCAGTATTTT. Protein sequence: CASSLSVTSDTQYF.